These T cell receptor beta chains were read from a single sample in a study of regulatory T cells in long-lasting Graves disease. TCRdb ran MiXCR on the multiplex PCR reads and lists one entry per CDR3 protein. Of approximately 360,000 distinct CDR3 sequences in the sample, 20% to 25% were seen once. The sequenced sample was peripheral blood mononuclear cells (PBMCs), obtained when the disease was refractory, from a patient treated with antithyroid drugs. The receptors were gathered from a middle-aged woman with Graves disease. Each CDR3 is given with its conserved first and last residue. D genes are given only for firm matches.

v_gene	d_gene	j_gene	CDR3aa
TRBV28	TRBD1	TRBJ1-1	CASSLGGGKTEAFF
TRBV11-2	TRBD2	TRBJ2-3	CAVGLALGTQYF
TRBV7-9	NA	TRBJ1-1	CASSPAGATEAFF
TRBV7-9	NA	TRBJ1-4	CASSLGQINEKLFF
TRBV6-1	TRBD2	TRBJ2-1	CASSKRHGTSGSRNEQFF
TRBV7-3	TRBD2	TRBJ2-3	CASGSSGPTDTQYF
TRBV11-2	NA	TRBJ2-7	CASSFQRYEQYF
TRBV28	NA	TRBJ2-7	CASSHGQEQYF
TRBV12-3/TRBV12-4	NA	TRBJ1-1	CASGRQAMNTEAFF
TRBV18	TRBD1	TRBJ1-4	CASSDRGPTTLATNEKLFF
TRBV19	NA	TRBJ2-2	CASSMGVGAGELFF
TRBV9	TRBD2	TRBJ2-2	CASSAIGSGTSDTGELFF
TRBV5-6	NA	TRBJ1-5	CASSLGEGSNQPQHF
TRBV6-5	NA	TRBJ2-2	CASSYLANTGELFF
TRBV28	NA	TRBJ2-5	CASSRRETQYF
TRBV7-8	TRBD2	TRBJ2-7	CASSYHPIAGDSYEQYF
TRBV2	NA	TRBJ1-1	CASKETSEAFF
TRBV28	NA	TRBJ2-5	CASAGSTQETQYF
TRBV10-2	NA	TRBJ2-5	CASSELGETQYF
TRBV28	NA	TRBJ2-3	CASRWTDRGADTQCF
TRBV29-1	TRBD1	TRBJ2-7	CSVGSGTGVHEQYF
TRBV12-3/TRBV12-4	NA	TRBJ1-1	CASSFGRATFF
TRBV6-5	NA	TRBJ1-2	CASSYSSVWGYGYTF
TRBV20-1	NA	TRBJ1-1	CRGANTEAFF
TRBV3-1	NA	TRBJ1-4	CASTLGTTNEKLFF
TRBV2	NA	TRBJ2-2	CASIMDQNTGELFF
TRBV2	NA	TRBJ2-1	CASSGRAYNEQFF
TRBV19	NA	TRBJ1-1	CASSIVRQGFEAFF
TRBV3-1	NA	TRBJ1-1	CASSQDSAGKAEAFF
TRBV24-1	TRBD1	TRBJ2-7	CATSDPSGGNYEQYF
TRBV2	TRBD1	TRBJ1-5	CASSLNTGDNQPQHF
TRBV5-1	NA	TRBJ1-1	CASSLGAAIYTEAFF
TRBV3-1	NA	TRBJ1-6	CASSQLARDNSPLHF
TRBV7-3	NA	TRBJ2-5	CASSLTSGGETQYF
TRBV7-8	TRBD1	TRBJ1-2	CASSPGTATYGYTF
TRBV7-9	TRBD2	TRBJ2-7	CASSSDSGREYEQYF
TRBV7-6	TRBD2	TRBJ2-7	CASSLLAETYEQYF
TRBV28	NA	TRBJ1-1	CASIPGRPTPEAFF
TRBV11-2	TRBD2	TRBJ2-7	CASSASGTSGTMTKQYF
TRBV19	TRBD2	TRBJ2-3	CASSIGSAGGDTQYF
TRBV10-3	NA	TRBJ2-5	CAISPEPQETQYF
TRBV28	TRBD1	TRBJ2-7	CASSLPPGGLNEQYF
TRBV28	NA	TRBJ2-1	CASSLGASAYNEQFF
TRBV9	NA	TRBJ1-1	CASSVGGGAAAFF
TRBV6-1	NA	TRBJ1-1	CASSPMRVEKTEAFF
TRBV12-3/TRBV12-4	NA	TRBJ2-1	CASSSRLLGPISYNEQFF
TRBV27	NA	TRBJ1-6	CASSWGPNSPLHF
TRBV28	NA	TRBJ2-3	CASSLTFQGTDTQYF
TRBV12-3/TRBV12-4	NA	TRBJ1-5	CASSFFFGNSNQPQHF
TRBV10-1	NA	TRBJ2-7	CASSPSVAYEQYF
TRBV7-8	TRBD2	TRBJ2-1	CASSRGLGNEQFF
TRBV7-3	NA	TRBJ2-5	CASSLTASGLETQYF